This T cell receptor beta chain originates from a study of T cells after yellow fever vaccination (dated by TCRdb to about 2019). At the level of the whole study: The SMART-Seq v4 Ultra Low Input RNA kit was used to prepare libraries from fractions with low cell numbers. To track T-cell clones before and after primary and booster YFV17D yellow fever vaccination, bulk TCR alpha and beta repertoires were sequenced longitudinally. The cohort comprised two healthy male donors, one aged 18 to 30 and one aged 30 to 40 years. Blood was drawn at multiple timepoints before and after primary and secondary immunization, with bulk PBMC replicates and cell subsets isolated.

In the paper's terms, the treatment or condition label means: live attenuated yellow fever vaccine strain. At each blood-draw timepoint, two biological replicates of bulk PBMCs were collected. PBMCs were isolated from peripheral blood using a standard Ficoll-Paque protocol. TriZol was used to extract RNA from bulk PBMCs, CD4 and CD8 fractions, and dextramer-positive and dextramer-negative fractions. Summary of the overall study and its limitations: Compared with the primary T-cell response, the secondary T-cell response was weaker but faster, peaking on day 5 rather than day 15. Most clones expanded after primary vaccination (around 96% of CD4 and over 80% of CD8) were re-detected after the booster, suggesting that broad memory maintenance occurred. FACS-sorted repertoires could contain abundant contaminating clonotypes from the bulk population, so computational filtering was required. A small share of clonotypes occurred in both CD4 and CD8 compartments, likely arising from convergent recombination. The study included only two donors, which limits how far the findings can be generalized.

The reads were generated on an Illumina NovaSeq 6000. Synthesis of TCR cDNA relied on 5'RACE template switching, a step that introduced a universal primer site along with unique molecular identifiers. Priming for cDNA synthesis came from both the TCR alpha and TCR beta constant segments. Library amplification used two PCR steps, and the second PCR step added sample barcodes and sequencing adapters. Sequencing of libraries was done on Illumina HiSeq 2500 (2x100 bp) or NovaSeq (2x150 bp). On the study's bioinformatics: MIGEC handled demultiplexing of reads and collapsing into UMI consensus sequences, while MiXCR performed V(D)J alignment. Vaccine-responding clonotypes were defined with edgeR using replicate PBMC samples, requiring FDR below 0.01 and a log2 fold change above 5 up to day 15. CD4 or CD8 identity was assigned to each bulk clonotype according to whether the clonotype was present at higher abundance in the sequenced CD4 repertoire or the sequenced CD8 repertoire. TCRdb trimmed public reads at Q25 via fastp, called clones via MiXCR and kept in-frame beta chains. Each entry is one CDR3 protein sequence, shown with its most common DNA and genes. The V and J calls shown here were made by TCRdb, not taken from the authors' results. The sample table shows some 420,000 distinct CDR3 sequences, and about 17% are seen once. The ten largest clones take up roughly 19% of the sample.

As to this clonotype: The antigen this receptor binds is unknown. No much larger clonotype is one base removed from it; base qualities were not supplied.

The starting material was PBMCs, obtained before the yellow fever booster vaccination. The TCR sequence derives from a man aged 18 to 29 who received the YFV17D yellow fever vaccine.

The nucleotides are TGTGCCAGCTCACCACAGGGGGCGCATACAGATACGCAGTATTTT. Its translation reads: CASSPQGAHTDTQYF. Recombination connected TRBV18 to TRBJ2-3; the junction holds 7 bases that match TRBD1. Its CDR3 holds 15 amino acids, cysteine through phenylalanine. Only the CDR3 DNA is retained, 45 bases long and in frame from the first base. Ends trimmed: V by 1 base, J by 3 bases; bases unmatched to a gene: 4. In the germline V gene, CDR1 corresponds to KGHSH and CDR2 to LQKENI. Beyond the CDR3, the reference TRBV18 and TRBJ2-3 genes provide the residues; the full variable domain reads: NAGVMQNPRHLVRRRGQEARLRCSPMKGHSHVYWYRQLPEEGLKFMVYLQKENIIDESGMPKERFSAEFPKEGPSILRIQQVVRGDSAAYFCASSPQGAHTDTQYFGPGTRLTVL.